These T cell receptor beta chains were read from a single sample in a study of shared clonotypes between healthy human individuals. This table comes from immunoSEQ multiplex PCR, and its TCRdb copy is limited to in-frame clones, with some not included. The sample lists more than 2,000,000 clones, just over 90% seen once, with 0.35% to 0.5% in the top ten. The sequenced sample was naive CD4+ T cells from PBMCs. All receptors come from a man between 18 and 29 years old in good health. Some clones in this sample may be carry-over from other donors' samples. Both conserved end residues are part of each CDR3. D genes are given only for firm matches. The size entry is marked missing in some rows and otherwise reads once, few, many or a size class.

V	size	D	J	CDR3	DNA
TRBV21-1	NA	NA	TRBJ1-1	CASSNGVGDHTEAFF	TGTGCCAGCAGCAACGGTGTGGGGGATCACACTGAAGCTTTCTTT
TRBV6-5	NA	NA	TRBJ2-1	CASSYRAPYNEQFF	TGTGCCAGCAGTTACAGGGCCCCCTACAATGAGCAGTTCTTC
TRBV7-9	NA	NA	TRBJ1-1	CASSSTGKSTEAFF	TGTGCCAGCAGCTCCACAGGGAAATCCACTGAAGCTTTCTTT
TRBV5-1	NA	NA	TRBJ2-5	CASSLSVNGGQETQYF	TGCGCCAGCAGCTTGAGCGTTAATGGGGGCCAAGAGACCCAGTACTTC
TRBV29-1	once	NA	TRBJ1-1	CSVARAASGPTEAFF	TGCAGCGTTGCTCGGGCAGCTTCAGGCCCCACTGAAGCTTTCTTT
TRBV11-2	NA	NA	TRBJ1-1	CASSLQPGGSTEAFF	TGTGCCAGCAGCTTACAACCCGGGGGAAGCACTGAAGCTTTCTTT
TRBV5-1	NA	TRBD2	TRBJ2-3	CASRESAGVEDTQYF	TGCGCCAGCAGGGAGTCGGCGGGAGTGGAGGATACGCAGTATTTT
TRBV28	few	NA	TRBJ1-1	CASSFFRMNTEAFF	TGTGCCAGCAGTTTCTTCAGGATGAACACTGAAGCTTTCTTT
TRBV2	once	NA	TRBJ1-4	CASRIDSYNEKLFF	TGTGCCAGCAGGATTGACAGCTATAATGAAAAACTGTTTTTT
TRBV7-6	NA	TRBD2	TRBJ2-7	CASSLGLAGSSYEQYF	TGTGCCAGCAGCTTAGGACTAGCGGGATCGTCCTACGAGCAGTACTTC
TRBV29-1	NA	TRBD2	TRBJ2-1	CSVKHGGGLAGERSYNEQFF	TGCAGCGTTAAACACGGGGGCGGACTAGCGGGAGAGAGGTCCTACAATGAGCAGTTCTTC
TRBV4-1	NA	NA	TRBJ2-3	CASSQGYPGADTQYF	TGCGCCAGCAGCCAAGGTTACCCGGGGGCAGATACGCAGTATTTT
TRBV6-1	NA	NA	TRBJ2-1	CASHSGSSYNEQFF	TGTGCCAGCCATAGCGGTAGCTCCTACAATGAGCAGTTCTTC
TRBV5-6	NA	TRBD1	TRBJ1-2	CASSFPGGYGYTF	TGTGCCAGCAGCTTCCCAGGGGGATATGGCTACACCTTC
TRBV4-3	NA	TRBD2	TRBJ2-3	CASSQAPNPSTSGRTDTQYF	TGCGCCAGCAGCCAAGCCCCCAACCCTTCGACTAGCGGGAGAACAGATACGCAGTATTTT
TRBV15	NA	NA	TRBJ1-1	CATSRARNTEAFF	TGTGCCACCAGCAGAGCCAGGAACACTGAAGCTTTCTTT
TRBV11-2	NA	NA	TRBJ2-5	CASSLTGFGMETQYF	TGTGCCAGCAGCTTGACGGGATTTGGGATGGAGACCCAGTACTTC
TRBV7-6	NA	NA	TRBJ2-7	CASSLGQNPYEQYF	TGTGCCAGCAGCTTAGGGCAGAACCCCTACGAGCAGTACTTC
TRBV28	NA	TRBD1	TRBJ2-4	CASREVQGAGHAKNIQYF	TGTGCCAGCCGGGAGGTACAGGGGGCAGGTCACGCCAAAAACATTCAGTACTTC
TRBV5-1	NA	NA	TRBJ1-1	CASSTTVNTEAFF	TGCGCCAGCAGTACGACGGTGAACACTGAAGCTTTCTTT
TRBV19	NA	TRBD1	TRBJ2-5	CASSPTGGGETQYF	TGTGCCAGTAGCCCGACAGGGGGAGGGGAGACCCAGTACTTC
TRBV5-1	NA	TRBD2	TRBJ2-7	CASSWSGTTTYEQYF	TGCGCCAGCAGCTGGAGCGGGACTACGACCTACGAGCAGTACTTC
TRBV5-6	NA	NA	TRBJ2-7	CASSTTTRYEQYF	TGTGCCAGCAGCACCACGACCCGCTACGAGCAGTACTTC
TRBV5-1	NA	TRBD2	TRBJ2-6	CASSFQREGSGANVLTF	TGCGCCAGCAGCTTCCAGCGGGAGGGCTCTGGGGCCAACGTCCTGACTTTC
TRBV18	NA	TRBD2	TRBJ2-7	CASSPGAGGPYEQYF	TGTGCCAGCTCACCAGGAGCGGGAGGACCCTACGAGCAGTACTTC
TRBV2	NA	NA	TRBJ2-7	CASKLSRVSYEQYF	TGTGCCAGCAAGCTTTCCAGGGTCTCCTACGAGCAGTACTTC
TRBV9	NA	TRBD1	TRBJ1-4	CASSVSPGQGAGGEKLFF	TGTGCCAGCAGCGTCTCACCGGGACAGGGGGCCGGCGGGGAAAAACTGTTTTTT
TRBV7-2	NA	TRBD1	TRBJ2-4	CASSERTGGSKNIQYF	TGTGCCAGCAGCGAAAGGACAGGGGGAAGCAAAAACATTCAGTACTTC
TRBV6-5	NA	TRBD1	TRBJ2-1	CASSYVDRVGEQFF	TGTGCCAGCAGTTATGTTGACAGGGTGGGTGAGCAGTTCTTC
TRBV7-8	NA	NA	TRBJ1-5	CASSPAGSPRGNQPQHF	TGTGCCAGCAGCCCCGCCGGCAGCCCCAGGGGCAATCAGCCCCAGCATTTT
TRBV28	NA	TRBD2	TRBJ2-7	CASSLDPGTSGIRRAYEQYF	TGTGCCAGCAGTTTGGACCCCGGGACTAGCGGGATAAGGCGCGCCTACGAGCAGTACTTC
TRBV11-3	NA	NA	TRBJ2-7	CASSPGTALGQYF	TGTGCCAGCAGCCCCGGGACTGCCCTAGGGCAGTACTTC
TRBV19	NA	NA	TRBJ2-2	CASSSGQFTGELFF	TGTGCCAGTAGTTCCGGACAGTTCACCGGGGAGCTGTTTTTT
TRBV5-1	NA	NA	TRBJ2-1	CASSLAVSGYNEQFF	TGCGCCAGCAGCTTGGCAGTTAGCGGCTACAATGAGCAGTTCTTC
TRBV20-1	NA	NA	TRBJ2-1	CSADKRIEQFF	TGCAGTGCCGACAAGCGCATCGAGCAGTTCTTC
TRBV28	NA	NA	TRBJ1-5	CATKKGGSNQPQHF	TGTGCCACAAAAAAGGGGGGGAGCAATCAGCCCCAGCATTTT
TRBV30	NA	NA	TRBJ1-5	CAWSEGRQPQHF	TGTGCCTGGAGTGAGGGACGGCAGCCCCAGCATTTT
TRBV5-4	NA	NA	TRBJ1-1	CASSPSGGTNTEAFF	TGTGCCAGCAGCCCCTCGGGAGGGACGAACACTGAAGCTTTCTTT
TRBV19	NA	TRBD2	TRBJ2-1	CASSAKREGAYNEQFF	TGTGCCAGTAGTGCCAAGCGGGAGGGCGCCTACAATGAGCAGTTCTTC
TRBV9	NA	TRBD1	TRBJ2-5	CASSVAATGAWGETQYF	TGTGCCAGCAGCGTAGCTGCCACAGGGGCTTGGGGTGAGACCCAGTACTTC